The rows below give T cell receptor beta chains drawn from one sample of a study of cytomegalovirus exposure and HLA in healthy donors. Some clones are missing from TCRdb's copy, which holds only in-frame ones; the method was immunoSEQ multiplex PCR. The sample shows more than 95,000 clones, around 77% of them seen only once. The sample taken for sequencing was PBMCs. These TCRs come from a woman aged 40 to 55 in good health and CMV-seropositive. Both conserved end residues are part of each CDR3. Fields, in order: D gene, V gene, J gene, clone size, CDR3 DNA, CDR3 protein. D genes are given only for firm matches. Clone sizes are given selectively: once, few, many, or a class where the clone is expanded.

TRBD2	TRBV5-1	TRBJ2-7	-	TGCGCCAGCAGCTTGGGTCTAGCGGCGGCCGAGCAGTACTTC	CASSLGLAAAEQYF
-	TRBV4-3	TRBJ2-7	once	TGCGCCAGCAGCTTAAACTCCAGGGGCGCCTACGAGCAGTACTTC	CASSLNSRGAYEQYF
-	TRBV5-1	TRBJ2-2	-	TGCGCCAGCAGCTTGGTGGGACTGGACGGGGAGCTGTTTTTT	CASSLVGLDGELFF
-	TRBV28	TRBJ2-2	few	TGTGCCAGCAGTTTTATCGCCGGGGAGCTGTTTTTT	CASSFIAGELFF
-	TRBV18	TRBJ2-7	-	TGTGCCAGCTCACCAAGTTTACTAGACGAGCAGTACTTC	CASSPSLLDEQYF
-	TRBV7-2	TRBJ2-5	-	TGTGCCAGCAGCGACGCGCTGAACGGAAGGGGAGAGACCCAGTACTTC	CASSDALNGRGETQYF
-	TRBV5-1	TRBJ2-1	-	TGCGCCAGCAGCTTGGGGGGCGGATCAGAATCCAATGAGCAGTTCTTC	CASSLGGGSESNEQFF
TRBD1	TRBV4-3	TRBJ1-2	-	TGCGCCAGCAGCCAAGATTTACTATGGGACAGGGCGGCTGAGAACTATGGCTACACCTTC	CASSQDLLWDRAAENYGYTF
TRBD1	TRBV9	TRBJ1-4	-	TGTGCCAGCAGCCTTACAGGGGTCGGTGAAAAACTGTTTTTT	CASSLTGVGEKLFF
-	TRBV19	TRBJ1-1	-	TGTGCCAGTAAGCTGAACACTGAAGCTTTCTTT	CASKLNTEAFF
-	TRBV5-1	TRBJ1-1	few	TGCGCCAGCAGCTTGGAAGCGCCTCCCTTTGAAGCTTTCTTT	CASSLEAPPFEAFF
-	TRBV28	TRBJ2-7	few	TGTGCCAGCAGGGGCTTCGACCACGAGCAGTACTTC	CASRGFDHEQYF
-	TRBV7-9	TRBJ2-5	-	TGTGCCAGCAGCCCAGACAGGCGGTACGTGCAGTACTTC	CASSPDRRYVQYF
-	TRBV7-9	TRBJ2-2	-	TGTGCCAGCAGCTTATTTAGACTTGTGGCAATCAAGGACACCGGGGAGCTGTTTTTT	CASSLFRLVAIKDTGELFF
TRBD1	TRBV5-1	TRBJ2-7	-	TGCGCCAGCAGCTTGGGTAGGGGGCAGGACGAGCAGTACTTC	CASSLGRGQDEQYF
TRBD1	TRBV6-5	TRBJ2-7	-	TGTGCCAGCAGTTATGGGGGACAGGGGGGCGAGCAGTACTTC	CASSYGGQGGEQYF
-	TRBV28	TRBJ1-1	-	TGTGCCAGCAGTTTATGGGCCAAAGGGGGAATGAACACTGAAGCTTTCTTT	CASSLWAKGGMNTEAFF
-	TRBV11-2	TRBJ2-5	-	TGTGCCAGCAGCTTAGATCCCACAGGGTACCAAGAGACCCAGTACTTC	CASSLDPTGYQETQYF
-	TRBV28	TRBJ2-7	once	TGTGCCAGCAGTCCCATCCGGGACAATCCCTACGAGCAGTACTTC	CASSPIRDNPYEQYF
TRBD2	TRBV6-1	TRBJ2-1	-	TGTGCCAGCAGTGGGACGGGGGGCTCCTACAATGAGCAGTTCTTC	CASSGTGGSYNEQFF
TRBD1	TRBV9	TRBJ1-1	-	TGTGCCAGCAGCGGGTCAGGGGGGCCAGGGGCTGAAGCTTTCTTT	CASSGSGGPGAEAFF
TRBD2	TRBV5-6	TRBJ2-2	-	TGTGCCAGCAGCTTGTTGGGGCCCGGGAGGGCCTACACCGGGGAGCTGTTTTTT	CASSLLGPGRAYTGELFF
-	TRBV5-1	TRBJ2-7	-	TGCGCCAGCAGCTTGGATTTCCGCCGTTCTCCCCGGACAGAGCAGTACTTC	CASSLDFRRSPRTEQYF
TRBD2	TRBV27	TRBJ2-1	-	TGTGCCAGCAGTTTCCTGACTAGCGGGGGGGCGTATGACAATGAGCAGTTCTTC	CASSFLTSGGAYDNEQFF
TRBD1	TRBV2	TRBJ1-1	-	TGTGCCAGCACTCGAGGGGGACAGTATGAAGCTTTCTTT	CASTRGGQYEAFF
-	TRBV19	TRBJ1-2	-	TGTGCCAGTGTGGGGCTGGACTATGGCTACACCTTC	CASVGLDYGYTF
TRBD1	TRBV29-1	TRBJ2-1	-	TGCAGCGTTGAACTGCGACGGACAGGGGGCCACAATGAGCAGTTCTTC	CSVELRRTGGHNEQFF